A selection of T cell receptor beta chains follows, all from one sample in a study of post-analysis software for immune sequencing data. TCRdb reanalysed the PCR reads using MiXCR and keeps one entry per CDR3 protein. The table has hundreds of thousands of distinct CDR3 sequences, about 27% seen once. The source material was blood. The receptor set was obtained from a girl between 10 and 17 years old with multiple sclerosis. CDR3s include the opening cysteine and the closing phenylalanine or tryptophan. The order of the fields is J gene, clone size, V gene, D gene, CDR3 length, CDR3 protein, CDR3 DNA. D genes are given only for firm matches. Where a row states a size, it is once, few, many or the class of an expanded clone; other rows omit it.

j_call: TRBJ2-1; clone_size: many; v_call: TRBV5-1; d_call: NA; cdr3_length: 15; cdr3_aa: CASRDGGSSYNEQFF; cdr3_nt: TGCGCCAGCAGGGACGGGGGTAGCTCCTACAATGAGCAGTTCTTC
j_call: TRBJ2-4; clone_size: many; v_call: TRBV12-3/TRBV12-4; d_call: NA; cdr3_length: 15; cdr3_aa: CASSLLSIAKNIQYF; cdr3_nt: TGTGCCAGCAGTTTATTGAGCATAGCCAAAAACATTCAGTACTTC
j_call: TRBJ2-7; clone_size: NA; v_call: TRBV7-2; d_call: TRBD1; cdr3_length: 15; cdr3_aa: CASSVNPGQRNTQYF; cdr3_nt: TGTGCCAGCAGTGTCAACCCGGGACAGAGAAACACTCAGTACTTC
j_call: TRBJ1-1; clone_size: NA; v_call: TRBV3-1; d_call: NA; cdr3_length: 14; cdr3_aa: CASSQAATVTEAFF; cdr3_nt: TGTGCCAGCAGCCAAGCGGCCACAGTGACTGAAGCTTTCTTT
j_call: TRBJ1-5; clone_size: few; v_call: TRBV7-2; d_call: NA; cdr3_length: 14; cdr3_aa: CASSLDSPVQPQHF; cdr3_nt: TGTGCCAGCAGCTTAGACTCTCCGGTTCAGCCCCAGCATTTT
j_call: TRBJ2-7; clone_size: NA; v_call: TRBV29-1; d_call: TRBD1; cdr3_length: 14; cdr3_aa: CSVRPTGSGYAQYF; cdr3_nt: TGCAGCGTCCGCCCGACAGGGTCTGGCTACGCGCAGTACTTC
j_call: TRBJ2-1; clone_size: NA; v_call: TRBV5-1; d_call: NA; cdr3_length: 18; cdr3_aa: CASGLLGEGAGSYNEQFF; cdr3_nt: TGCGCCAGCGGCTTGTTGGGGGAGGGGGCAGGCTCCTACAATGAGCAGTTCTTC
j_call: TRBJ2-7; clone_size: few; v_call: TRBV20-1; d_call: NA; cdr3_length: 13; cdr3_aa: CSAPTQSSYEQYF; cdr3_nt: TGCAGTGCCCCGACCCAGAGCTCCTACGAGCAGTACTTC
j_call: TRBJ1-4; clone_size: few; v_call: TRBV2; d_call: TRBD1; cdr3_length: 17; cdr3_aa: CASRAGTGTATNEKLFF; cdr3_nt: TGTGCCAGCAGGGCCGGGACAGGGACTGCAACTAATGAAAAACTGTTTTTT
j_call: TRBJ2-7; clone_size: NA; v_call: TRBV24-1; d_call: NA; cdr3_length: 13; cdr3_aa: CATSDASRGEQYF; cdr3_nt: TGTGCCACCAGTGATGCCAGTCGAGGCGAGCAGTACTTC
j_call: TRBJ2-5; clone_size: few; v_call: TRBV10-3; d_call: NA; cdr3_length: 18; cdr3_aa: CAISEPTLGAGGLETQYF; cdr3_nt: TGTGCCATCAGTGAGCCTACCCTCGGTGCGGGTGGCTTGGAGACCCAGTACTTC
j_call: TRBJ2-7; clone_size: NA; v_call: TRBV20-1; d_call: NA; cdr3_length: 15; cdr3_aa: CSARDPMPEDHEQYF; cdr3_nt: TGCAGTGCTAGAGATCCAATGCCCGAAGACCACGAGCAGTACTTC
j_call: TRBJ2-5; clone_size: NA; v_call: TRBV10-3; d_call: TRBD1; cdr3_length: 15; cdr3_aa: CAISATGGNGETQYF; cdr3_nt: TGTGCCATCAGTGCGACAGGGGGGAATGGAGAGACCCAGTACTTC
j_call: TRBJ2-7; clone_size: NA; v_call: TRBV2; d_call: NA; cdr3_length: 14; cdr3_aa: CASSDEGGWYEQYF; cdr3_nt: TGTGCCAGCAGTGACGAGGGAGGTTGGTACGAGCAGTACTTC
j_call: TRBJ2-1; clone_size: few; v_call: TRBV7-2; d_call: TRBD2; cdr3_length: 17; cdr3_aa: CASSLALGTSLRHEQFF; cdr3_nt: TGTGCCAGCAGCTTAGCGCTGGGGACTAGCTTACGGCATGAGCAGTTCTTC
j_call: TRBJ2-7; clone_size: few; v_call: TRBV5-1; d_call: TRBD1; cdr3_length: 13; cdr3_aa: CASSWTGTGEQYF; cdr3_nt: TGCGCCAGCAGCTGGACTGGGACAGGCGAGCAGTACTTC
j_call: TRBJ1-2; clone_size: NA; v_call: TRBV7-2; d_call: NA; cdr3_length: 16; cdr3_aa: CASSSKKTGTSYGYTF; cdr3_nt: TGTGCCAGCAGCTCCAAGAAGACCGGGACGAGCTATGGCTACACCTTC
j_call: TRBJ2-7; clone_size: NA; v_call: TRBV3-1; d_call: NA; cdr3_length: 17; cdr3_aa: CASSQDHRAGSYNEQYF; cdr3_nt: TGTGCCAGCAGCCAAGATCATCGAGCCGGTTCCTACAATGAGCAGTACTTC
j_call: TRBJ2-3; clone_size: few; v_call: TRBV7-9; d_call: NA; cdr3_length: 16; cdr3_aa: CASSLDVSGDTDTQYF; cdr3_nt: TGTGCCAGCAGCTTAGACGTGTCGGGGGACACAGATACGCAGTATTTT
j_call: TRBJ2-7; clone_size: NA; v_call: TRBV4-2; d_call: NA; cdr3_length: 14; cdr3_aa: CASSQGGVAYEQYF; cdr3_nt: TGTGCCAGCAGCCAGGGTGGAGTCGCCTACGAGCAGTACTTC
j_call: TRBJ2-7; clone_size: few; v_call: TRBV20-1; d_call: NA; cdr3_length: 15; cdr3_aa: CSATPSAPLSYEQYF; cdr3_nt: TGCAGTGCCACCCCTAGTGCGCCACTCTCCTACGAGCAGTACTTC
j_call: TRBJ2-3; clone_size: NA; v_call: TRBV25-1; d_call: TRBD1; cdr3_length: 15; cdr3_aa: CTSSAQTGGGDTQYF; cdr3_nt: TGTACCAGCAGTGCACAGACAGGGGGTGGAGATACGCAGTATTTT
j_call: TRBJ1-2; clone_size: many; v_call: TRBV6-5; d_call: NA; cdr3_length: 12; cdr3_aa: CASSYDRIGYTF; cdr3_nt: TGTGCCAGCAGTTACGACAGAATCGGCTACACCTTC
j_call: TRBJ2-4; clone_size: few; v_call: TRBV4-3; d_call: TRBD2; cdr3_length: 19; cdr3_aa: CASSQVRGSGTLAKNIQYF; cdr3_nt: TGCGCCAGCAGCCAAGTCCGGGGTAGCGGGACCTTAGCCAAAAACATTCAGTACTTC
j_call: TRBJ2-5; clone_size: once; v_call: TRBV7-2; d_call: TRBD1; cdr3_length: 14; cdr3_aa: CASSLIDRGETQYF; cdr3_nt: TGTGCCAGCAGCTTAATCGACAGGGGGGAGACCCAGTACTTC
j_call: TRBJ1-4; clone_size: few; v_call: TRBV7-2; d_call: TRBD1; cdr3_length: 15; cdr3_aa: CASGPSGTGGEKLFF; cdr3_nt: TGTGCCAGCGGCCCGTCAGGGACAGGGGGTGAAAAACTGTTTTTT
j_call: TRBJ2-7; clone_size: many; v_call: TRBV10-2; d_call: TRBD2; cdr3_length: 15; cdr3_aa: CASIRGLAGFYEQYF; cdr3_nt: TGCGCCAGCATTAGGGGACTAGCGGGGTTCTACGAGCAGTACTTC
j_call: TRBJ2-7; clone_size: NA; v_call: TRBV10-2; d_call: TRBD1; cdr3_length: 14; cdr3_aa: CAIQGDRERSEQYF; cdr3_nt: TGCGCCATCCAAGGGGACAGGGAAAGATCCGAGCAGTACTTC
j_call: TRBJ2-7; clone_size: NA; v_call: TRBV11-2; d_call: TRBD1; cdr3_length: 14; cdr3_aa: CASSLGTGAFEQYF; cdr3_nt: TGTGCCAGCAGCTTAGGGACAGGGGCATTCGAGCAGTACTTC
j_call: TRBJ2-3; clone_size: NA; v_call: TRBV20-1; d_call: TRBD2; cdr3_length: 17; cdr3_aa: CSARDLGAGGILDTQYF; cdr3_nt: TGCAGTGCTAGAGATCTTGGAGCGGGGGGGATTCTAGATACGCAGTATTTT
j_call: TRBJ1-4; clone_size: NA; v_call: TRBV7-7; d_call: NA; cdr3_length: 17; cdr3_aa: CASSLDFRYKYGEKLFF; cdr3_nt: TGTGCTAGCAGCTTAGATTTTCGGTACAAGTATGGTGAAAAACTGTTTTTT
j_call: TRBJ1-1; clone_size: NA; v_call: TRBV20-1; d_call: TRBD1; cdr3_length: 12; cdr3_aa: CSASGTGVEAFF; cdr3_nt: TGCAGTGCTAGCGGGACAGGCGTGGAAGCTTTCTTT
j_call: TRBJ2-7; clone_size: many; v_call: TRBV20-1; d_call: NA; cdr3_length: 14; cdr3_aa: CSARPRDPTYEQYF; cdr3_nt: TGCAGTGCTAGACCTCGGGACCCAACCTACGAGCAGTACTTC
j_call: TRBJ2-1; clone_size: NA; v_call: TRBV20-1; d_call: NA; cdr3_length: 14; cdr3_aa: CSALGREPYNEQFF; cdr3_nt: TGCAGTGCTCTCGGGAGAGAACCTTACAATGAGCAGTTCTTC
j_call: TRBJ2-1; clone_size: once; v_call: TRBV27; d_call: TRBD2; cdr3_length: 17; cdr3_aa: CASSSSGFKLSHNEQFF; cdr3_nt: TGTGCCAGCAGTTCTAGCGGGTTCAAGCTGTCCCACAATGAGCAGTTCTTC
j_call: TRBJ1-4; clone_size: few; v_call: TRBV15; d_call: NA; cdr3_length: 15; cdr3_aa: CATSRDGGQEEKLFF; cdr3_nt: TGTGCCACCAGCAGAGATGGAGGGCAGGAGGAAAAACTGTTTTTT
j_call: TRBJ2-5; clone_size: NA; v_call: TRBV20-1; d_call: NA; cdr3_length: 12; cdr3_aa: CSANRVKETRYF; cdr3_nt: TGCAGTGCTAACAGGGTCAAAGAGACCCGGTACTTC
j_call: TRBJ1-5; clone_size: few; v_call: TRBV7-2; d_call: NA; cdr3_length: 16; cdr3_aa: CASSLGDTSSNQPQHF; cdr3_nt: TGTGCCAGCAGCTTAGGGGACACTTCTAGCAATCAGCCCCAGCATTTT
j_call: TRBJ2-3; clone_size: NA; v_call: TRBV9; d_call: NA; cdr3_length: 13; cdr3_aa: CASSHPSTDTQYF; cdr3_nt: TGTGCCAGCAGCCACCCGAGCACAGATACGCAGTATTTT
j_call: TRBJ2-7; clone_size: few; v_call: TRBV12-3/TRBV12-4; d_call: TRBD2; cdr3_length: 15; cdr3_aa: CASSSLEREAYEQYF; cdr3_nt: TGTGCCAGCAGTTCGTTAGAGCGGGAAGCCTACGAGCAGTACTTC
j_call: TRBJ2-3; clone_size: NA; v_call: TRBV5-1; d_call: TRBD2; cdr3_length: 18; cdr3_aa: CASSLIRALGEGSDTQYF; cdr3_nt: TGCGCCAGCAGCTTAATTCGGGCCCTCGGGGAGGGTTCGGATACGCAGTATTTT
j_call: TRBJ1-2; clone_size: NA; v_call: TRBV25-1; d_call: NA; cdr3_length: 14; cdr3_aa: CASSGGGARDGYTF; cdr3_nt: TGTGCCAGCAGTGGTGGGGGGGCGAGAGATGGCTACACCTTC
j_call: TRBJ1-4; clone_size: few; v_call: TRBV7-8; d_call: NA; cdr3_length: 15; cdr3_aa: CASSPHRVGVEKLFF; cdr3_nt: TGTGCCAGCAGCCCACACAGGGTTGGGGTTGAAAAACTGTTTTTT
j_call: TRBJ2-1; clone_size: NA; v_call: TRBV6-4; d_call: NA; cdr3_length: 15; cdr3_aa: CASSTLGGGCGEQFF; cdr3_nt: TGTGCCAGCAGCACCCTTGGGGGAGGTTGCGGTGAGCAGTTCTTC